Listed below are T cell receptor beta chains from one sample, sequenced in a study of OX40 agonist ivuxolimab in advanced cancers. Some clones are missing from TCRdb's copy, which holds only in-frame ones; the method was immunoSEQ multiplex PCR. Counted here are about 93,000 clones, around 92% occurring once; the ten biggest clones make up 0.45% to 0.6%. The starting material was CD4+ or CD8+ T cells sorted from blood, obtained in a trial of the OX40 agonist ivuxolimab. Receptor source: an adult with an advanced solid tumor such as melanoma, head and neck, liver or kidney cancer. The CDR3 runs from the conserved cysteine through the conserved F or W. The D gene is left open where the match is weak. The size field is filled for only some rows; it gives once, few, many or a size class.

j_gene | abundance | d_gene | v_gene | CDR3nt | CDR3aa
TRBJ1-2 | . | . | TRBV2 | TGTGCCAGCAGCCCCGGGACGGGCTATGGCTACACCTTC | CASSPGTGYGYTF
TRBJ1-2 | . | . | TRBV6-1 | TGTGCCAGCAGACCCCCAGGGGAATCCTATGGCTACACCTTC | CASRPPGESYGYTF
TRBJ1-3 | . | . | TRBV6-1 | TGTGCCAGCAGTGTAGGGGCGCGTGGAAACACCATATATTTT | CASSVGARGNTIYF
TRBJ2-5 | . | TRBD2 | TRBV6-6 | TGTGCCAGCTCTAGCGGCCTGACTCAAGAGACCCAGTACTTC | CASSSGLTQETQYF
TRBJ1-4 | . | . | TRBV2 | TGTGCCAGCAGTGGGCAGGATAATGAAAAACTGTTTTTT | CASSGQDNEKLFF
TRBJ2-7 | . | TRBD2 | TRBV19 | TGTGCCAGTAGAAAGACTAGCGGGGTATACGAGCAGTACTTC | CASRKTSGVYEQYF
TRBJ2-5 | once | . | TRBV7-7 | TGTGCTAGCAGCCCGGAAGGGGGAGAGACCCAGTACTTC | CASSPEGGETQYF
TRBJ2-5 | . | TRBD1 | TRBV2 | TGTGCCAGCAGCGGGTCAACAGGGGGCAGAGAGACCCAGTACTTC | CASSGSTGGRETQYF
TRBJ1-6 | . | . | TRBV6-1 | TGTGCCAGCTACAGGGAGGGGTATAATTCACCCCTCCACTTT | CASYREGYNSPLHF
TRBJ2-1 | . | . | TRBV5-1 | TGCGCCAGCAGCTGGGTGGGAGATGAGCAGTTCTTC | CASSWVGDEQFF
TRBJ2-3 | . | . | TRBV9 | TGTGCCAGCAGCGCCGACCTTTGGGAGGATACGCAGTATTTT | CASSADLWEDTQYF
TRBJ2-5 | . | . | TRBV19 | TGTGCCAGTAGGGGGGGCCGAGAGACCCAGTACTTC | CASRGGRETQYF
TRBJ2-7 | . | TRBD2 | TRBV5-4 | TGTGCCAGCAGCTTAGAGCGGGGGGGCTACGAGCAGTACTTC | CASSLERGGYEQYF
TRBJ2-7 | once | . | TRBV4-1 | TGCGCCAGCAGCCAAGCCGGCGGCACCTACGAGCAGTACTTC | CASSQAGGTYEQYF
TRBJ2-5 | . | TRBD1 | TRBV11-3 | TGTGCCAGCAGCTTAATGTTCGCGGGGACAGGGCTATACCAAGAGACCCAGTACTTC | CASSLMFAGTGLYQETQYF
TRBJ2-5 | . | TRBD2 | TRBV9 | TGTGCCAGCAGCGGAGGGACTAGCGGGTTACAAGAGACCCAGTACTTC | CASSGGTSGLQETQYF
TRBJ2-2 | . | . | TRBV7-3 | TGTGCCAGCAGCTTATTCTCGGGTGGGACCGGGGAGCTGTTTTTT | CASSLFSGGTGELFF
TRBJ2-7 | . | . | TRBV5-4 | TGTGCCAGCAGCGCAAACGACGAGCAGTACTTC | CASSANDEQYF
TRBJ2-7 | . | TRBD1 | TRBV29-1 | TGCAGCGTTGGGGACAGGGGTGAGCAGTACTTC | CSVGDRGEQYF
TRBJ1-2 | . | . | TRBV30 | TGTGCCTGGAGTCCAACCACAAAGGCCACCTTC | CAWSPTTKATF
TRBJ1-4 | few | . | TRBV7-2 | TGTGCCAGCAGCTTAGATCCGCCGACGGAAAAACTGTTTTTT | CASSLDPPTEKLFF
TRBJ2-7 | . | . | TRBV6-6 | TGTGCCAGCAGAACTAGCGGGACAGGGGCAGCGCAGTACTTC | CASRTSGTGAAQYF
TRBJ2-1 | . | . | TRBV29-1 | TGCAGCGTCCCCTTCTCCCCGGTCCCAGAGCAGTTCTTC | CSVPFSPVPEQFF
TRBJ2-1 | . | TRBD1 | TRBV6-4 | TGTGCCAGCAGTGCCGCCGGGACAGTCGAGCAGTTCTTC | CASSAAGTVEQFF
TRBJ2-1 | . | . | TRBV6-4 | TGTGCCAGCAGTGCAGCGCTCGCGGGGGAGCAGTTCTTC | CASSAALAGEQFF
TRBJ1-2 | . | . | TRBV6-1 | TGTGCCAGCAGACCACCTCAAGACAGCTATGGCTACACCTTC | CASRPPQDSYGYTF
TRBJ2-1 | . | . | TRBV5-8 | TGTGCCAGCAGCCGCGGGCTCGTCTCTTACAATGAGCAGTTCTTC | CASSRGLVSYNEQFF
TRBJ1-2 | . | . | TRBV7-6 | TGTGCCAGCAGCTTAGGGAGCAGGGCGGTTTCCAGGAACTATGGCTACACCTTC | CASSLGSRAVSRNYGYTF
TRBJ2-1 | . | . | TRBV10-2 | TGCGCCAGCAGGGGGACTCCAATCACGGATGAGCAGTTCTTC | CASRGTPITDEQFF